These 29 T cell receptor beta chains were all obtained from the same sample, sequenced in a study of shared clonotypes between healthy human individuals. As defined, naive CD8 cells were CD45RO-negative and positively selected for CCR7, with terminally differentiated effector memory CD45RA+ cells excluded. TCRdb's copy holds only in-frame clones and misses some; the assay was immunoSEQ multiplex PCR. The data show some 1,900,000 clones, with over 85% seen just once and under 1.5% held by the top ten. The sequenced sample consisted of naive CD8+ T cells sorted from blood. The origin of the receptors is a man aged 18 to 30 in good health.

The V and J genes are TRBV10-2 and TRBJ1-2, with D possibly TRBD1 on 5 matching bases. The germline gives CDR1 WSHSY, CDR2 SAAADI. Trimming stripped 3 bases from V and 3 bases from J, with 20 bases between. The CDR3 extends over 17 amino acids. CDR3 protein: CASSDIGPRLGDYGYTF. CDR3 DNA: TGCGCCAGCAGTGATATCGGACCCCGGTTGGGGGACTATGGCTACACCTTC.

The chain couples TRBV25-1 to TRBJ1-1; 8 bases are shared with TRBD1. Trimming took 4 bases from V and 3 from J; bases not matched to a gene: 13. CDR1 is MGHDK and CDR2 is SYGVNS in the germline V gene. The CDR3 extends over 17 amino acids. The CDR3 spells CASSARDRHLRDTEAFF. Here the CDR3 DNA reads TGTGCCAGCAGTGCCCGGGACAGGCATCTTCGGGACACTGAAGCTTTCTTT.

The rearrangement uses TRBV6-6 and TRBJ2-7, with D unclear. V gave up 7 bases and J gave up 3 bases, with 13 bases separating them. Germline CDR1 MNHNY, CDR2 SVGAGI (reference sequence). The CDR3 is made up of 13 amino acids. CDR3 DNA: TGTGCCAGCAAAGGTAGCAGTCACTACGAGCAGTACTTC. Its translation is CASKGSSHYEQYF.

This clone was seen a handful of times. The gene calls are TRBV5-1 and TRBJ2-3, with D perhaps being TRBD1 or TRBD2 (5 bases each). The CDR3 runs 15 residues. V lost 5 bases and J 3 bases, leaving 16 bases between the germline ends. Germline CDR1 reads SGHRS; CDR2 reads YFSETQ. CDR3 DNA: TGCGCCAGCAGGTACCAGGGCAGGGAGACAGATACGCAGTATTTT. Amino acid sequence: CASRYQGRETDTQYF.

This rearrangement joins TRBV5-1 to TRBJ1-2, with D perhaps matching TRBD1 (6 bases). The CDR3 contains 16 residues. The V gene's germline CDR1 is SGHRS and CDR2 YFSETQ. V lost 1 base, J lost 6 bases, and 19 bases lay in between. CDR3 sequence: CASSLSGGGKLDGYTF. In nucleotides, the CDR3 is TGCGCCAGCAGCTTGAGTGGCGGGGGCAAGCTGGATGGCTACACCTTC.

In this sample, this clone turned up once. V and J are TRBV9 and TRBJ2-7; TRBD2 is a possible D gene (6 bases). Germline V gene lookup returns CDR1 SGDLS and CDR2 YYNGEE. The length of the CDR3 is 15 residues. The V end lost 3 bases, the J end lost 3 bases, and 16 bases lay between the germline ends. Here the CDR3 DNA reads TGTGCCAGCAGCGCCGTCGGGAGCACGGACTACGAGCAGTACTTC. It encodes CASSAVGSTDYEQYF.

This clone was counted a few times. V usage is TRBV14 and J usage is TRBJ1-3; the D gene is possibly TRBD1 (6 bases). Trimming left V 0 bases short and J 0 bases short, with 9 bases between. The germline V gene has CDR1 SGHDN and CDR2 FVKESK. The CDR3 runs 16 residues. CDR3 in DNA: TGTGCCAGCAGCCAAGATACAGGGCACTCTGGAAACACCATATATTTT. Protein sequence: CASSQDTGHSGNTIYF.

The gene calls are TRBV5-1 and TRBJ2-7; 10 positions match TRBD1. CDR1 and CDR2 from the germline V gene are SGHRS and YFSETQ. CDR3 size: 15 residues. V gave up 3 bases and J gave up 3 bases; unmatched junction bases: 6. The CDR3 reads CASSWGQGTNYEQYF. CDR3 in DNA: TGCGCCAGCAGCTGGGGACAGGGGACAAACTACGAGCAGTACTTC.

This chain links TRBV4-2 with TRBJ2-5, with D possibly being TRBD2 (5 bases). Trimming took off 0 bases at V and 5 bases at J, with 16 bases between the two ends. Germline CDR1 LGHNA, CDR2 YNFKEQ. The CDR3 runs to 16 residues. As DNA, the CDR3 is TGTGCCAGCAGCCAAGATGGTGAGGCGACGGGGGAGACCCAGTACTTC. Translated, it gives CASSQDGEATGETQYF.

Comment on this clone: Different DNA sequences within this sample yield the same CDR3. The J gene is TRBJ2-5, the V gene TRBV5-6; 8 bases fit TRBD2. The V segment lost 0 bases and the J segment 3 bases; nucleotides outside the gene matches: 1. Germline values: CDR1 SGHDT, CDR2 YYEEEE. CDR3 length equals 14 residues. In DNA, the CDR3 is TGTGCCAGCAGCTTGGCACTAGCGGAAGAGACCCAGTACTTC. Amino acids: CASSLALAEETQYF.

J is TRBJ2-2 and V is TRBV27; TRBD2 aligns across 14 bases. The CDR3 runs to 17 residues. The germline V gene has CDR1 MNHEY and CDR2 SMNVEV (reference sequence). V lost 4 bases to trimming and J lost 0 bases; unmatched junction nucleotides: 1. CDR3 loop: CASSSGLAGANTGELFF. CDR3 DNA: TGTGCCAGCAGTTCGGGACTAGCGGGAGCGAACACCGGGGAGCTGTTTTTT.

This chain links TRBV29-1 with TRBJ2-1, with a weak D call TRBD1 (5 bases). Trimming took 7 bases from V and 0 from J, leaving 13 bases between them. This CDR3 has 14 amino acids. Germline assignment: CDR1 SQVTM and CDR2 ANQGSEA. CDR3 coding DNA: TGCAGCGGGGTGGACACAAGCTCCTACAATGAGCAGTTCTTC. Its translation: CSGVDTSSYNEQFF.

This sequence joins TRBV29-1 and TRBJ2-5, with a weak D call TRBD1 (6 bases). This CDR3 contains 16 residues. Germline-derived CDR1 and CDR2 are SQVTM and ANQGSEA. The V end was cut by 5 bases, the J end by 4 bases, with 23 bases between. CDR3 in DNA: TGCAGCGTTTCCACGGACAGAGGCCAGCTCAGAGAGACCCAGTACTTC. Translating gives CSVSTDRGQLRETQYF.

The CDR3 nucleotides are TGTGCCAGCAGTTCCCCATCCGCCGGGACAGCATCTTATGAGCAGTTCTTC. Protein: CASSSPSAGTASYEQFF. J is TRBJ2-1 and V is TRBV27; 7 bases align to TRBD1. The J segment lost 8 bases and the V segment lost 4 bases, leaving 17 bases of the junction unmatched. Per germline, CDR1 MNHEY and CDR2 SMNVEV (reference sequence). The CDR3 extends over 17 amino acids.

A few counts support this clone. Different DNA sequences within this sample yield the same CDR3. CDR3 coding DNA: TGTGCCAGCAGCGTAGGGACTAGCGGGAGCTACGAGCAGTACTTC. Translated: CASSVGTSGSYEQYF. The J gene is TRBJ2-7, the V gene TRBV9; 13 bases are shared with TRBD2. J was trimmed by 3 bases and V by 0 bases; bases with no gene match: 0. The germline V gene encodes CDR1 SGDLS and CDR2 YYNGEE. CDR3 size: 15 residues.

This clone was seen a single time. V usage is TRBV13 and J usage is TRBJ2-7; tentatively, D is TRBD1 (6 bases). V shed 5 bases and J shed 0 bases, with 14 bases lying between them. The germline V gene encodes CDR1 PRHDT and CDR2 FYEKMQ (reference sequence). This CDR3 has 15 amino acids. The CDR3 loop reads CASSPGTSNSYEQYF. The CDR3 bases are TGTGCCAGCAGCCCCGGGACATCTAACTCCTACGAGCAGTACTTC.

The J gene is TRBJ1-2, the V gene TRBV9; TRBD1 might be the D (6 bases). The CDR3 has 16 amino acids. V shed 0 bases and J shed 2 bases, with 14 bases lying between them. Germline values: CDR1 SGDLS, CDR2 YYNGEE. In nucleotides, the CDR3 is TGTGCCAGCAGCGTAGTGTCGGGGGCGCTGAACTATGGCTACACCTTC. It translates to CASSVVSGALNYGYTF.

The chain is built from TRBV6-1 and TRBJ2-7; TRBD2 is a possible D gene (6 bases). The CDR3 spans 14 residues. V was pared by 2 bases and J by 0 bases, with 8 bases between. CDR1 and CDR2 (germline): MNHNS, SASEGT. The DNA of the CDR3 is TGTGCCAGCAGTGAACTAGCGAGCTCCTACGAGCAGTACTTC. Its translation: CASSELASSYEQYF.

The chain uses TRBV10-3 and TRBJ2-1; no clear D. V gave up 6 bases and J gave up 5 bases, with 8 bases separating them. Germline CDR1 is ENHRY and CDR2 is SYGVKD. The CDR3 consists of 12 residues. The CDR3: CAIRPDDNEQFF. In DNA form, the CDR3 reads TGTGCCATCAGGCCGGACGACAATGAGCAGTTCTTC.

V and J are TRBV5-5 and TRBJ2-5; D remains unclear. Germline CDR1 reads SGHKS; CDR2 reads YYEKEE (reference sequence). Trimming shortened V by 5 bases and J by 4 bases, and 9 bases separated the two germline ends. The CDR3 covers 12 residues. CDR3 in DNA: TGTGCCAGCAGTTCGTTAAGAGAGACCCAGTACTTC. Its translation: CASSSLRETQYF.

The rearrangement uses TRBV7-9 and TRBJ2-3, with 9 nucleotides matching TRBD2. Germline loops: CDR1 SEHNR, CDR2 FQNEAQ (reference sequence). The CDR3 is 14 amino acids. The trim removed 3 bases at V and 5 bases at J, leaving 3 bases unmatched. The CDR3 DNA reads as TGTGCCAGCAGCTTGGGTAGCGGGAGAGATACGCAGTATTTT. Translated: CASSLGSGRDTQYF. Full variable domain (outside the CDR3, taken from reference TRBV7-9 and TRBJ2-3): DTGVSQNPRHKITKRGQNVTFRCDPISEHNRLYWYRQTLGQGPEFLTYFQNEAQLEKSRLLSDRFSAERPKGSFSTLEIQRTEQGDSAMYLCASSLGSGRDTQYFGPGTRLTVL.

V is TRBV5-6 and J is TRBJ2-3, with 7 bases lining up with TRBD1. Trimming removed 2 bases from V and 8 bases from J; junction bases left unmatched: 2. The CDR3 is 12 amino acids. CDR1 and CDR2 (germline): SGHDT, YYEEEE. CDR3 DNA: TGTGCCAGCAGCTTTTCAGGGGGTACGCAGTATTTT. Amino acid sequence: CASSFSGGTQYF. The full variable domain, its missing parts supplied by reference TRBV5-6 and TRBJ2-3, is DAGVTQSPTHLIKTRGQQVTLRCSPKSGHDTVSWYQQALGQGPQFIFQYYEEEERQRGNFPDRFSGHQFPNYSSELNVNALLLGDSALYLCASSFSGGTQYFGPGTRLTVL.

The rearrangement uses TRBV7-8 and TRBJ2-7; 10 bases line up with TRBD1. Germline V gives CDR1 SGHVS, CDR2 FQNEAQ. This CDR3 is built from 17 residues. V lost 1 base to trimming and J lost 7 bases; unmatched junction nucleotides: 13. Here the CDR3 DNA reads TGTGCCAGCAGCTTAGAAGCCGGGACAGGGGATACGGGTGAGCAGTACTTC. Translation gives CASSLEAGTGDTGEQYF.

This chain uses TRBV4-1 with TRBJ2-7; TRBD1 might be the D (5 bases). The germline CDR1 and CDR2 sequences are MGHRA and YSYEKL. There are 14 residues in the CDR3. Trimming left V 5 bases short and J 6 bases short, with 17 bases between. CDR3 amino acids: CASSLQDTFSEQYF. The CDR3 nucleotides are TGCGCCAGCAGCTTACAGGACACATTTTCCGAGCAGTACTTC.

In regard to this clone: Other DNA sequences within the sample encode an identical CDR3. The chain has TRBV30 and TRBJ2-2; D is ambiguous. Per germline, CDR1 GTSNPN and CDR2 SVGIG (reference sequence). V was cut by 0 bases and J by 7 bases, with 3 bases left in between. This CDR3 spans 11 amino acids. This CDR3 reads CAWSVSGELFF. The DNA of the CDR3 is TGTGCCTGGAGTGTAAGCGGGGAGCTGTTTTTT.

This clone was detected once. The same CDR3 arises from other DNA sequences in this sample as well. V and J are TRBV5-4 and TRBJ2-5, with TRBD2 matching 7 bases. The J segment lost 2 bases and the V segment lost 3 bases, leaving 4 bases of the junction unmatched. There are 14 residues in the CDR3. Germline V gene lookup returns CDR1 SGHNT and CDR2 YYREEE (reference sequence). Here the CDR3 reads CASSSGLEQETQYF. DNA for the CDR3: TGTGCCAGCAGCTCCGGACTAGAGCAAGAGACCCAGTACTTC.

In its sample, this clone was seen many times. The chain carries TRBV6-5 and TRBJ1-2, with no clear D. V was cut by 5 bases and J by 4 bases, with 11 bases left in between. Germline assignment: CDR1 MNHEY and CDR2 SVGAGI. This CDR3 has 13 amino acids. The CDR3 is CASSTGKPYGYTF. The CDR3 DNA sequence: TGTGCCAGCAGTACCGGGAAGCCCTATGGCTACACCTTC.

As regards this clone: A far larger clone is only one base removed, so a read error is likely. The chain couples TRBV27 to TRBJ2-7; D is perhaps TRBD2 (6 bases). CDR3 length equals 11 residues. CDR1 is MNHEY and CDR2 is SMNVEV in the germline V gene (reference sequence). Trimming removed 8 bases from V and 3 bases from J, with 8 bases in between. CDR3 sequence reads: CASWGDYEQYF. The CDR3 DNA follows: TGTGCCAGCTGGGGGGACTACGAGCAGTACTTC.

This clone was found once. This sequence joins TRBV12-5 and TRBJ2-1; D is possibly TRBD1 or TRBD2 (5 bases each). Germline CDR1 reads LGHNT; CDR2 reads FRNRAP. V was shortened by 2 bases and J by 3 bases, with 8 bases between the two germline ends. The CDR3 totals 14 residues. CDR3 DNA sequence: TGTGCTAGTGGTTTGCCAGGGAGCTACAATGAGCAGTTCTTC. Protein product: CASGLPGSYNEQFF.